This is a list of T cell receptor beta chains from one sample in a study of T cells in Graves' hyperthyroidism and ophthalmopathy. MiXCR, applied by TCRdb to the multiplex PCR reads, yields one record per CDR3 protein. The table has approximately 590,000 distinct CDR3 sequences, approximately 15% seen once; the top ten hold about 7%. The sample was blood. The receptors were gathered from a woman aged 25 to 45 with Graves' hyperthyroidism. Both conserved end residues are part of each CDR3. The D gene is left open where the match is weak. Clone sizes are given selectively: once, few, many, or a class where the clone is expanded.

cdr3_nt	cdr3_aa	j_call	v_call	clone_size	d_call
TGTGTCACCAGCAGAGATGACGGGGCAACTAATGAAAAACTGTTTTTT	CVTSRDDGATNEKLFF	TRBJ1-4	TRBV15	once	.
TGCGCCAGCAGCTTGGCGTCTAGCGGGAGGGCCATCCCCTACGAGCAGTACTTC	CASSLASSGRAIPYEQYF	TRBJ2-7	TRBV5-1	many	TRBD2
TGCAGCGTTGAAGGTGTGGAAAACATTCAGTACTTC	CSVEGVENIQYF	TRBJ2-4	TRBV29-1	many	.
TGTGCCAGCAGCCAAGTTCGCGGATTGAACACTGAAGCTTTCTTT	CASSQVRGLNTEAFF	TRBJ1-1	TRBV14	many	.
TGTGCCAGCAGTGAACGACAGGGCCAAGAGACCCAGTACTTC	CASSERQGQETQYF	TRBJ2-5	TRBV25-1	.	TRBD1
TGTGCCAGCAGTGACCGCAGGACAGGTCCAGATACGCAGTATTTT	CASSDRRTGPDTQYF	TRBJ2-3	TRBV27	few	TRBD1
TGTGCCAGCAGCGGAGCGGGTGACTACGAGCAGTACTTC	CASSGAGDYEQYF	TRBJ2-7	TRBV6-1	.	.
TGTGCCAGCAGTGTCCCCGGGGATGAGCAGTTCTTC	CASSVPGDEQFF	TRBJ2-1	TRBV27	.	.
TGTGCCTGGAACAGGGAAAACTCCTACGAGCAGTACTTC	CAWNRENSYEQYF	TRBJ2-7	TRBV30	few	.
TGTGCCTGGAGTGTCGTGGGACGGGGCTACAATGAGCAGTTCTTC	CAWSVVGRGYNEQFF	TRBJ2-1	TRBV30	.	.
TGCAGTGCTACCCGATCACAGATCCAAGAGACCCAGTACTTC	CSATRSQIQETQYF	TRBJ2-5	TRBV20-1	many	.
TGTGCCAGCAGGGCCGGGACAGGGCCCTACGAGCAGTACTTC	CASRAGTGPYEQYF	TRBJ2-7	TRBV12-3/TRBV12-4	many	TRBD1
TGTGCCAGTAGCCCAAGGTTGCGATACTACGAGCAGTACTTC	CASSPRLRYYEQYF	TRBJ2-7	TRBV19	.	.
TGTGCCTGGAGCAACTGGGACCGGCAGTTCTTC	CAWSNWDRQFF	TRBJ2-1	TRBV30	many	.
TGTGCCAGCAGTTTTCTTCCCCTAGCGGCCCACTCCTACAATGAGCAGTTCTTC	CASSFLPLAAHSYNEQFF	TRBJ2-1	TRBV28	many	TRBD2
TGTGCCAGCAGCCTTCCCGGGACTAGCGGCGAGCAGTACTTC	CASSLPGTSGEQYF	TRBJ2-7	TRBV28	.	TRBD2
TGTGCCATCACCGAGAGGGCCCTGGAGTACCAAGAGACCCAGTACTTC	CAITERALEYQETQYF	TRBJ2-5	TRBV10-3	.	.
TGTGCCAGCAGAACATACAATGAGCAGTTCTTC	CASRTYNEQFF	TRBJ2-1	TRBV27	many	.
TGCAGTGCTTCCGACAGGGGATCATACGAGCAGTACTTC	CSASDRGSYEQYF	TRBJ2-7	TRBV20-1	.	TRBD1
TGCGCCAGCAGCGGACCGGGACAGGGCTCTGAAGCTTTCTTT	CASSGPGQGSEAFF	TRBJ1-1	TRBV5-1	.	TRBD1
TGTGCCAGCAGCTTAGGACTCGGCAGGCCGAACACTGAAGCTTTCTTT	CASSLGLGRPNTEAFF	TRBJ1-1	TRBV7-2	many	.
TGTGCCAGCAGCGGATCGGCAGGGGGCATAGGAGGCTACACCTTC	CASSGSAGGIGGYTF	TRBJ1-2	TRBV7-2	many	TRBD1
TGTGCCAGCAGTAAGGTCCCTGTGGCCAACGTCCTGACTTTC	CASSKVPVANVLTF	TRBJ2-6	TRBV12-3/TRBV12-4	.	.
TGTGCCAGCAGGGGGACACAGTTCCCCTACGAGCAGTACTTC	CASRGTQFPYEQYF	TRBJ2-7	TRBV27	few	.
TGTGCCAGCAGGATGTCTAGCGGCTCCTACAATGAGCAGTTCTTC	CASRMSSGSYNEQFF	TRBJ2-1	TRBV12-3/TRBV12-4	many	TRBD2
TGCAGTGCTAGTAGGCTAGCGGCCTACGAGCAGTACTTC	CSASRLAAYEQYF	TRBJ2-7	TRBV20-1	many	TRBD2
TGTGCCATCAGTGAGTCTCGGACGGCGGGGAACACTGAAGCTTTCTTT	CAISESRTAGNTEAFF	TRBJ1-1	TRBV10-3	few	.
TGCAGCGTTGGAGGAGCGGGAGGGCCTAATGAGCAGTTCTTC	CSVGGAGGPNEQFF	TRBJ2-1	TRBV29-1	many	TRBD2
TGTGCCAGCACCGTGTCCGGGGAGCTGTTTTTT	CASTVSGELFF	TRBJ2-2	TRBV28	few	.
TGTGCCAGCAGCCCGGCTTGGGTATTACAAGCTTTCTTT	CASSPAWVLQAFF	TRBJ1-1	TRBV5-5	.	.
TGTGCCAGCAGCACTCAGAGGAACACTGAAGCTTTCTTT	CASSTQRNTEAFF	TRBJ1-1	TRBV7-3	many	.
TGTGCCAGCAGCTTCCCCATGGGAAACACTGAAGCTTTCTTT	CASSFPMGNTEAFF	TRBJ1-1	TRBV7-2	many	.
TGTGCCAATTCACCGGGAACTAACACCGGGGAGCTGTTTTTT	CANSPGTNTGELFF	TRBJ2-2	TRBV2	few	.
TGCGCCAGCAACCAGCTCGTACAGGGGGCCACCACTGAAGCTTTCTTT	CASNQLVQGATTEAFF	TRBJ1-1	TRBV10-1	many	TRBD1
TGCAGTGCTAGAGGCTCGGACGGCGCAGATACGCAGTATTTT	CSARGSDGADTQYF	TRBJ2-3	TRBV20-1	few	.
TGTGCCACCAGAGTAGGGACTAGCGGGAGTGAGGGGCAGTTCTTC	CATRVGTSGSEGQFF	TRBJ2-1	TRBV19	few	TRBD2
TGTGCCAGCAGTCCAGGGGGCTTGAACACTGAAGCTTTCTTT	CASSPGGLNTEAFF	TRBJ1-1	TRBV5-1	many	TRBD1
TGTGCCAGCAGCTTTGGAGTAGTAGCGGGGAATAGCACAGATACGCAGTATTTT	CASSFGVVAGNSTDTQYF	TRBJ2-3	TRBV11-3	many	TRBD2
TGTGCCAGCAGCCAAGATGCGGGGCGGGGGAACATTCAGTACTTC	CASSQDAGRGNIQYF	TRBJ2-4	TRBV3-1	many	TRBD2
TGTGCCAGCAGCGTAGTAGACAAAGGATCAACTAACTATGGCTACACCTTC	CASSVVDKGSTNYGYTF	TRBJ1-2	TRBV9	many	.
TGCGCCAGCAGCCTAGCCAAGGGCCAAGGTTACAATGAGCAGTTCTTC	CASSLAKGQGYNEQFF	TRBJ2-1	TRBV5-1	many	.
TGCAGCGTTGATTCTAGCGGCATGGGAATCTACTTC	CSVDSSGMGIYF	TRBJ2-5	TRBV29-1	few	TRBD2
TGTGCCAGCATCCTGTACGTTTACCGATTTGCGGAAAAACTGTTTTTT	CASILYVYRFAEKLFF	TRBJ1-4	TRBV7-6	.	.
TGCGCCAGCAGCCAAGAGAGAGGGACAAGCTCCTACGAGCAGTACTTC	CASSQERGTSSYEQYF	TRBJ2-7	TRBV4-1	many	.
TGCAGCGTTGGTCCCTACGTGCGCACTGAAGCTTTCTTT	CSVGPYVRTEAFF	TRBJ1-1	TRBV29-1	many	.
TGTGCCAGCAGCCCTACAAGGTTGATTCCGACTAGCGGGAGAAGCACCGGGGAGCTGTTTTTT	CASSPTRLIPTSGRSTGELFF	TRBJ2-2	TRBV7-3	few	TRBD2
TGTGCCAGCAGCCCCGGGACAGTGAACATGGGGGAGCTGTTTTTT	CASSPGTVNMGELFF	TRBJ2-2	TRBV12-3/TRBV12-4	many	TRBD1
TGTGCCAGCAGCTCTAGCGCCCACAATGAGCAGTTCTTC	CASSSSAHNEQFF	TRBJ2-1	TRBV11-2	.	.
TGTGCCAGCAGCCAACCGGGACAGGGGAATGAGCAGTTCTTC	CASSQPGQGNEQFF	TRBJ2-1	TRBV9	.	TRBD1